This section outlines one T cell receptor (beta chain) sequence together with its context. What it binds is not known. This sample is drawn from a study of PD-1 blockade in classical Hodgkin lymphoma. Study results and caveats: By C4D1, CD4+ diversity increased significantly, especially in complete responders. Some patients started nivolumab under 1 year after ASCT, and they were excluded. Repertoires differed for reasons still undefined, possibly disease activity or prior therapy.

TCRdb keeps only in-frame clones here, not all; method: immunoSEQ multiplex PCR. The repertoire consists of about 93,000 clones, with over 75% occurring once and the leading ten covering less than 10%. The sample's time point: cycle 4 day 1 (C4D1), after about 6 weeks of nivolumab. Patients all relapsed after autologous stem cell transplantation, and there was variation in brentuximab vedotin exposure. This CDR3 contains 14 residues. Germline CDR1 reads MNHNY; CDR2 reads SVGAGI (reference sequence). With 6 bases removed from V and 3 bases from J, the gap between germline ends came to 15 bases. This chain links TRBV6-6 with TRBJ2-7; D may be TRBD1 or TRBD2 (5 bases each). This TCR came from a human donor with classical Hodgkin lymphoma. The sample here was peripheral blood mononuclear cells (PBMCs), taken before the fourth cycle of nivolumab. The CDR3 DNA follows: TGTGCCAGCAGCTTGGTGGGACGGCACTACGAGCAGTACTTC. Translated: CASSLVGRHYEQYF.